The 21 T cell receptor beta chains listed next were all sequenced from one sample in a study of OX40 agonist ivuxolimab in advanced cancers. Repertoires were generated with immunoSEQ multiplex PCR, while TCRdb's copy carries only in-frame clones and drops some. The table has some 42,000 clones, under 90% seen once. Sequenced here: CD4+ or CD8+ T cells sorted from blood, sampled in a trial of the OX40 agonist ivuxolimab. These receptors were collected from an adult with an advanced solid tumor such as melanoma, head and neck, liver or kidney cancer.

The rearrangement joins TRBV2 to TRBJ2-1; the D gene is possibly TRBD2 (6 bases). The CDR3 loop spans 15 amino acids. Germline CDR1 reads SNHLY; CDR2 reads FYNNEI. With 1 base removed from V and 5 bases from J, the gap between germline ends came to 12 bases. CDR3 sequence reads: CASSEVGTGHNEQFF. The CDR3 nucleotides are TGTGCCAGCAGTGAAGTTGGGACTGGTCACAATGAGCAGTTCTTC.

The rearrangement links TRBV5-1 to TRBJ2-3; no clear D. CDR1 and CDR2 (germline): SGHRS, YFSETQ. V was shortened by 5 bases and J by 3 bases, with 7 bases between the two germline ends. CDR3 length equals 12 residues. The CDR3 region has the DNA TGCGCCAGCAGGGTGGGGACAGATACGCAGTATTTT. Protein product: CASRVGTDTQYF.

The chain employs TRBV29-1 and TRBJ1-2; D is unresolved. This CDR3 is 11 amino acids long. Between the trimmed V and J ends, which lost 5 bases and 5 bases, there was a span of 9 bases. The germline gives CDR1 SQVTM, CDR2 ANQGSEA. The CDR3: CSVWGSYGYTF. The CDR3 DNA is TGCAGCGTTTGGGGATCTTATGGCTACACCTTC.

The rearrangement uses TRBV6-5 and TRBJ1-5, with 11 bases that match TRBD1. Germline V gene lookup returns CDR1 MNHEY and CDR2 SVGAGI. V lost 2 bases, J lost 4 bases, and 1 base stayed unmatched. This CDR3 has 15 residues. CDR3 protein: CASSYGDRGNQPQHF. The CDR3 bases are TGTGCCAGCAGTTACGGGGACAGGGGGAATCAGCCCCAGCATTTT.

J is TRBJ2-7 and V is TRBV28; 11 bases line up with TRBD2. Germline-derived CDR1 and CDR2 are MDHEN and SYDVKM. Unmatched junction bases numbered 9, after V lost 4 bases and J lost 7 bases. The CDR3 loop spans 15 amino acids. The CDR3 protein is CASSSSGLAAWEQYF. DNA of the CDR3: TGTGCCAGCAGTTCCTCGGGACTAGCGGCCTGGGAGCAGTACTTC.

This clone was seen just once. The CDR3 here is CASSHLGGNEQFF. CDR3 nucleotide sequence: TGTGCCAGCAGCCATCTGGGGGGCAATGAGCAGTTCTTC. This chain joins TRBV4-2 and TRBJ2-1, with D maybe TRBD2 (6 bases). This CDR3 region has 13 residues. V lost 3 bases, J lost 6 bases, and 9 bases lay in between. Germline CDR1 reads LGHNA; CDR2 reads YNFKEQ.

The gene calls are TRBV4-3 and TRBJ1-1; D is perhaps TRBD1 (6 bases). Trimming stripped 3 bases from V and 3 bases from J, with 14 bases between. Germline CDR1 LGHNA, CDR2 YSLEER. The CDR3 contains 15 residues. CDR3 amino acids: CASSHQGSGDTEAFF. The CDR3 DNA reads as TGCGCCAGCAGCCACCAGGGGTCGGGTGACACTGAAGCTTTCTTT.

The gene calls are TRBV6-5 and TRBJ2-1; D ambiguous. The CDR3 has 15 residues. Trimming stripped 2 bases from V and 4 bases from J, with 12 bases between. Germline CDR1 is MNHEY and CDR2 is SVGAGI. CDR3 DNA: TGTGCCAGCAGTTACAGTCGGGCCTCTTACAATGAGCAGTTCTTC. Translation: CASSYSRASYNEQFF.

The chain has TRBV4-1 and TRBJ1-5; D not resolved. The CDR3 totals 13 residues. Trimming removed 3 bases from V and 4 bases from J, with 7 bases in between. Germline V gives CDR1 MGHRA, CDR2 YSYEKL. The CDR3 DNA reads as TGCGCCAGCAGCCAGGGCCTAAATCAGCCCCAGCATTTT. It specifies CASSQGLNQPQHF.

The chain combines TRBV5-1 with TRBJ2-2; no definite D call. Trimming removed 1 base at V and 0 bases at J, with 7 bases between. The CDR3 is 15 amino acids. The germline CDR1 and CDR2 sequences are SGHRS and YFSETQ. CDR3 sequence (DNA): TGCGCCAGCAGCTTGATAGGGCCGAACACCGGGGAGCTGTTTTTT. Protein: CASSLIGPNTGELFF.

The chain couples TRBV7-7 to TRBJ2-2; the match to TRBD2 covers 8 bases. The germline V gene encodes CDR1 SSHAT and CDR2 FNYEAQ (reference sequence). The CDR3 has 18 residues. V shed 5 bases, J shed 1 base, and the junction held 12 bases outside the gene matches. This CDR3 is CASSRKVLAGKNTGELFF. The CDR3 DNA reads TGTGCCAGCAGCAGAAAGGTATTAGCGGGAAAGAACACCGGGGAGCTGTTTTTT.

The chain combines TRBV7-2 with TRBJ2-1; the match to TRBD2 covers 9 bases. Per germline, CDR1 SGHTA and CDR2 FQGNSA. V shed 1 base and J 3 bases; nucleotides not matched to a gene: 1. This CDR3 is built from 15 residues. Here the CDR3 reads CASSLGLADYNEQFF. The CDR3 DNA sequence: TGTGCCAGCAGCTTAGGACTAGCGGACTACAATGAGCAGTTCTTC.

The count of this clone is one. V usage is TRBV11-3 and J usage is TRBJ2-1; the match to TRBD2 covers 11 bases. Germline V lookup: CDR1 SGHNT, CDR2 YENEEA. The V segment lost 5 bases and the J segment 7 bases; nucleotides outside the gene matches: 13. CDR3 length: 17 residues. The CDR3 loop reads CASSKASLAGGGNEQFF. The CDR3 bases are TGTGCCAGCAGCAAAGCCTCTTTAGCGGGAGGGGGTAATGAGCAGTTCTTC.

The chain couples TRBV7-2 to TRBJ1-2; the D is unclear. Between the trimmed V and J ends, which lost 1 base and 1 base, there was a span of 7 bases. Germline CDR1 SGHTA, CDR2 FQGNSA. CDR3 length equals 14 residues. The CDR3 here is CASSLVQNNYGYTF. The CDR3 nucleotides are TGTGCCAGCAGCTTAGTACAAAATAACTATGGCTACACCTTC.

The genes are TRBV7-2 and TRBJ2-2; 8 positions agree with TRBD1. Per the germline V gene, CDR1 is SGHTA and CDR2 is FQGNSA. V lost 5 bases, J lost 0 bases, and 2 bases stayed unmatched. The CDR3 contains 15 residues. CDR3 in amino acids: CASSMGQANTGELFF. CDR3 nucleotides: TGTGCCAGCAGCATGGGACAGGCGAACACCGGGGAGCTGTTTTTT. Full variable domain (remainder filled in from reference TRBV7-2 and TRBJ2-2): GAGVSQSPSNKVTEKGKDVELRCDPISGHTALYWYRQSLGQGLEFLIYFQGNSAPDKSGLPSDRFSAERTGGSVSTLTIQRTQQEDSAVYLCASSMGQANTGELFFGEGSRLTVL.

This rearrangement joins TRBV9 to TRBJ2-1; no firm D call. Looked up from germline, CDR1 is SGDLS and CDR2 is YYNGEE. V gave up 2 bases and J gave up 0 bases, with 9 bases separating them. This CDR3 comprises 15 residues. This chain's CDR3 is CASSVNSASYNEQFF. The CDR3, as DNA: TGTGCCAGCAGCGTTAACTCGGCCTCCTACAATGAGCAGTTCTTC.

A few counts support this clone. The chain employs TRBV28 and TRBJ2-5; D is undetermined. This CDR3 region has 13 residues. The germline V gene encodes CDR1 MDHEN and CDR2 SYDVKM. The germline V and J ends were trimmed by 2 bases and 0 bases, with 4 bases remaining between them. The CDR3 region is CASSLRDQETQYF. CDR3 nucleotides: TGTGCCAGCAGTTTACGGGACCAAGAGACCCAGTACTTC.

J is TRBJ1-2 and V is TRBV7-8; 9 bases are a match to TRBD1. The junction had 0 bases not matched to a gene; V was cut back by 1 base and J by 3 bases. This CDR3 spans 14 amino acids. Germline V gene data show CDR1 as SGHVS and CDR2 as FQNEAQ. CDR3 sequence reads: CASSLGQGDYGYTF. The CDR3 coding sequence is TGTGCCAGCAGCTTAGGACAGGGGGACTATGGCTACACCTTC. The variable domain in full, with the rest retrieved from reference TRBV7-8 and TRBJ1-2, is GAGVSQSPRYKVAKRGQDVALRCDPISGHVSLFWYQQALGQGPEFLTYFQNEAQLDKSGLPSDRFFAERPEGSVSTLKIQRTQQEDSAVYLCASSLGQGDYGYTFGSGTRLTVV.

V is TRBV7-9 and J is TRBJ2-1; the match to TRBD2 covers 7 bases. J gave up 0 bases and V 5 bases, and 10 bases lay outside the gene matches. From germline, CDR1 is SEHNR and CDR2 FQNEAQ (reference sequence). CDR3 size: 17 residues. The CDR3 sequence: CASSQTSERLSYNEQFF. The CDR3 DNA sequence: TGTGCCAGCAGCCAAACTAGCGAACGACTCTCCTACAATGAGCAGTTCTTC.

The V gene is TRBV6-4, the J gene TRBJ2-3; TRBD2 matches at 8 bases. Germline-derived CDR1 and CDR2 are MRHNA and SNTAGT. The CDR3 spans 14 residues. With 3 bases clipped from V and 4 bases from J, the junction kept 3 bases outside the gene matches. The CDR3, as DNA: TGTGCCAGCAGTGAGGGACTAGAGGCAGATACGCAGTATTTT. Translating gives CASSEGLEADTQYF.

The chain employs TRBV7-2 and TRBJ2-2; TRBD1 might be the D (5 bases). The CDR3 runs 14 residues. The germline CDR1 and CDR2 sequences are SGHTA and FQGNSA. V was trimmed by 5 bases and J by 7 bases, leaving 14 bases between them. CDR3 DNA: TGTGCCAGCAGCCCGCCAGGGTCCGGCGGGGAGCTGTTTTTT. Its protein is CASSPPGSGGELFF. The full variable domain, with the rest looked up from reference TRBV7-2 and TRBJ2-2, is GAGVSQSPSNKVTEKGKDVELRCDPISGHTALYWYRQSLGQGLEFLIYFQGNSAPDKSGLPSDRFSAERTGGSVSTLTIQRTQQEDSAVYLCASSPPGSGGELFFGEGSRLTVL.